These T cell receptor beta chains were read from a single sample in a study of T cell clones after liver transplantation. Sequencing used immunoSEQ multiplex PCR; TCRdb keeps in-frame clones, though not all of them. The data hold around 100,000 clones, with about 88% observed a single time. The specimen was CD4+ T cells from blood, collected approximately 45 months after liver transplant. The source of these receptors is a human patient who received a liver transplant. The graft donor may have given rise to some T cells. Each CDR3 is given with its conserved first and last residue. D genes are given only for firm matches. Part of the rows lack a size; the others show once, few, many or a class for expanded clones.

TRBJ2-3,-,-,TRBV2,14,CASARGGASDTQYF,TGTGCCAGCGCCCGTGGGGGGGCTTCGGATACGCAGTATTTT
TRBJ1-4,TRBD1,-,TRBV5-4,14,CASSVGQEVEKLFF,TGTGCCAGCAGCGTGGGACAGGAGGTAGAAAAACTGTTTTTT
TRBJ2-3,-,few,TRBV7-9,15,CASSEDKSGTDTQYF,TGTGCCAGCAGCGAAGACAAGAGCGGCACAGATACGCAGTATTTT
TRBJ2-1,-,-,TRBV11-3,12,CASSLQGDEQFF,TGTGCCAGCAGCTTACAGGGAGACGAGCAGTTCTTC
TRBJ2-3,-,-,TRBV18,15,CASRGQGHSTDTQYF,TGTGCCAGCCGAGGGCAGGGGCATAGCACAGATACGCAGTATTTT
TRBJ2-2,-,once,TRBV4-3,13,CASSQEGSGELFF,TGCGCCAGCAGCCAAGAGGGATCCGGGGAGCTGTTTTTT
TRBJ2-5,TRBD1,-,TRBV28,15,CASAPVRGRGETQYF,TGTGCCAGTGCCCCGGTTAGGGGGCGCGGGGAGACCCAGTACTTC
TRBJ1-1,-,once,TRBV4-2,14,CASSQVVGNTEAFF,TGTGCCAGCAGCCAAGTAGTTGGGAACACTGAAGCTTTCTTT
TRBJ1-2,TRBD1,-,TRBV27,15,CASSSPDRGNYGYTF,TGTGCCAGCAGTTCACCGGACAGGGGAAACTATGGCTACACCTTC
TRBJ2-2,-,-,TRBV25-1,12,CASSEFGRELFF,TGTGCCAGCAGTGAATTTGGCAGGGAGCTGTTTTTT
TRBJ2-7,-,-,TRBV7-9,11,CASSPLNEQYF,TGTGCCAGCAGCCCTCTTAACGAGCAGTACTTC
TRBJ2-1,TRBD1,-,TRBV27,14,CASSITQGAGEQFF,TGTGCCAGCAGCATCACCCAGGGGGCGGGTGAGCAGTTCTTC
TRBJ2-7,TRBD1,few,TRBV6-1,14,CASSRGQGAYEQYF,TGTGCCAGCAGTAGGGGACAGGGGGCCTACGAGCAGTACTTC
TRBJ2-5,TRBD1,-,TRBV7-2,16,CASSPLGTGGGETQYF,TGTGCCAGCAGCCCACTCGGGACAGGGGGCGGAGAGACCCAGTACTTC
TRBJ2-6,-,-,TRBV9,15,CASSVAGTGANVLTF,TGTGCCAGCAGCGTAGCCGGGACTGGGGCCAACGTCCTGACTTTC
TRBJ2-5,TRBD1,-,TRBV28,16,CASTLPGQGAQETQYF,TGTGCCAGCACACTACCGGGACAGGGAGCCCAAGAGACCCAGTACTTC
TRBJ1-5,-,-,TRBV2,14,CASSVSGGNQPQHF,TGTGCCAGCAGTGTTTCGGGGGGCAATCAGCCCCAGCATTTT
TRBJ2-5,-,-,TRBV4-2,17,CASSRARGDRFGETQYF,TGTGCCAGCAGCCGGGCCAGGGGTGACAGGTTCGGAGAGACCCAGTACTTC
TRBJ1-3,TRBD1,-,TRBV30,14,CAWVDRVSGNTIYF,TGTGCCTGGGTTGACAGGGTCTCTGGAAACACCATATATTTT
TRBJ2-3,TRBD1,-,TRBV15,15,CATSREPQGADTQYF,TGTGCCACCAGCAGAGAGCCCCAGGGGGCAGATACGCAGTATTTT
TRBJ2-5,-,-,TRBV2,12,CASSVEPFRQYF,TGTGCCAGCAGCGTGGAGCCTTTCCGGCAGTACTTC
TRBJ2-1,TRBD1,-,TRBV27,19,CASSSKRTGISLGENEQFF,TGTGCCAGCAGTTCCAAACGGACAGGAATTTCCCTTGGGGAAAATGAGCAGTTCTTC
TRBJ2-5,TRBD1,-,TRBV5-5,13,CASSWTGGETQYF,TGTGCCAGCAGCTGGACAGGGGGAGAGACCCAGTACTTC
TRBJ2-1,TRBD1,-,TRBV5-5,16,CASSTLTGTTYNEQFF,TGTGCCAGCAGCACCCTGACAGGGACCACCTACAATGAGCAGTTCTTC
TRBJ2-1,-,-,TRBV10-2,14,CASSGNSNYNEQFF,TGCGCCAGCAGTGGAAATAGCAATTACAATGAGCAGTTCTTC
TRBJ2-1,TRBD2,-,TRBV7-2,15,CASSLASGREHEQFF,TGTGCCAGCAGCTTAGCAAGCGGGAGGGAGCATGAGCAGTTCTTC
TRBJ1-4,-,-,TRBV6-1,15,CASSDPGGTNEKLFF,TGTGCCAGCAGTGACCCGGGCGGGACTAATGAAAAACTGTTTTTT
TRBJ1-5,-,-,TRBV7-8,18,CASSTRGVKEISNQPQHF,TGTGCCAGCAGCACGAGGGGAGTAAAGGAGATTAGCAATCAGCCCCAGCATTTT
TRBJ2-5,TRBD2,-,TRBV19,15,CASSDRAGAEETQYF,TGTGCCAGTAGTGATCGAGCGGGAGCGGAAGAGACCCAGTACTTC
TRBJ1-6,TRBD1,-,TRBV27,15,CASRGDRGISSPLHF,TGTGCCAGCCGAGGGGACAGGGGGATAAGTTCACCCCTCCACTTT
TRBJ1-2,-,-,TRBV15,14,CATRAGLVDYGYTF,TGTGCCACCAGAGCAGGGTTGGTGGACTATGGCTACACCTTC
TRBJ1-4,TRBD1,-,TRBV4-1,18,CASSFPRQGRAVNEKLFF,TGCGCCAGCAGCTTTCCCCGACAGGGAAGGGCCGTTAATGAAAAACTGTTTTTT
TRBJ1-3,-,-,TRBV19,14,CASSIADSGNTIYF,TGTGCCAGTAGTATAGCTGACTCTGGAAACACCATATATTTT
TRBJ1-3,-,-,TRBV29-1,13,CSVVGDSGNTIYF,TGCAGCGTAGTCGGGGACTCTGGAAACACCATATATTTT
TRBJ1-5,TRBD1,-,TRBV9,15,CASSSGTDLNQPQHF,TGTGCCAGCAGCTCCGGGACAGACCTAAATCAGCCCCAGCATTTT
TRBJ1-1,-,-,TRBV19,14,CASSIGQKSAEAFF,TGTGCCAGTAGTATCGGTCAGAAGTCGGCTGAAGCTTTCTTT
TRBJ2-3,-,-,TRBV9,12,CASSVGGRTQYF,TGTGCCAGCAGCGTAGGGGGCCGTACGCAGTATTTT
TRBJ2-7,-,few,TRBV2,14,CASSRGNLNYEQYF,TGTGCCAGCAGTAGGGGGAACTTGAACTACGAGCAGTACTTC
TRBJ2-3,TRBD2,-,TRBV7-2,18,CASSLRVGLAGRTDTQYF,TGTGCCAGCAGCTTAAGGGTGGGACTAGCGGGGCGCACAGATACGCAGTATTTT
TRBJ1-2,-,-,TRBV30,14,CAWALGKWSYGYTF,TGTGCCTGGGCCTTGGGCAAGTGGTCCTATGGCTACACCTTC
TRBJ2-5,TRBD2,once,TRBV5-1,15,CASSLDGSGGQTQYF,TGCGCCAGCAGCTTGGACGGTAGCGGGGGCCAGACCCAGTACTTC
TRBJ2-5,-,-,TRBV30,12,CAWSVGQETQYF,TGTGCCTGGAGTGTAGGCCAAGAGACCCAGTACTTC
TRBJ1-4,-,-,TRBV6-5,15,CASSYSRGIREKLFF,TGTGCCAGCAGTTACTCACGGGGGATCAGGGAAAAACTGTTTTTT
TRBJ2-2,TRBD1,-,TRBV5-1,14,CASMGQGQTGEPFF,TGCGCCAGCATGGGACAGGGACAAACCGGGGAGCCGTTTTTT
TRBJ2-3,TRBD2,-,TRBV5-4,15,CASSLGLAGQDTQYF,TGTGCCAGCAGCTTGGGCCTAGCGGGCCAAGATACGCAGTATTTT
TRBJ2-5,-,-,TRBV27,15,CASSLNPGGRETQYF,TGTGCCAGCAGTCTAAACCCCGGGGGCCGAGAGACCCAGTACTTC
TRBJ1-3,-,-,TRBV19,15,CASRIPRTSGNTIYF,TGTGCCAGTAGGATACCCCGGACCTCTGGAAACACCATATATTTT